This T cell receptor (beta chain) was observed in a study of blood T cell repertoires in COVID-19. The CDR3 has 15 amino acids. In germline, CDR1 is MDHEN, CDR2 SYDVKM. The V end lost 5 bases, the J end lost 4 bases, and 15 bases lay between the germline ends. The method was immunoSEQ multiplex PCR; TCRdb's version includes in-frame clones alone and lacks a portion of them. The data hold roughly 120,000 clones, with 75% to 90% observed a single time. The sample was peripheral blood. This rearrangement joins TRBV28 to TRBJ1-5; D ambiguous. The origin of this receptor is an elderly woman with COVID-19, enrolled during active disease. The CDR3 here is CASSPQEGTNQPQHF. The CDR3 region has the DNA TGTGCCAGCAGTCCCCAGGAGGGTACGAATCAGCCCCAGCATTTT.